The rows below give T cell receptor beta chains drawn from one sample of a study of blood T cell repertoires in COVID-19. Method: immunoSEQ multiplex PCR; TCRdb's copy keeps in-frame clones and lacks some. The data hold about 240,000 clones, with approximately 78% observed a single time. What was sequenced was peripheral blood. Source of these receptors: a woman aged 55 to 70 with active or convalescent COVID-19. Each CDR3 is given with its conserved first and last residue. Fields, in order: J gene, V gene, D gene, clone size, CDR3 DNA, CDR3 protein. D genes are given only for firm matches. Only some rows state a clone size, as once, few, many or a class for expanded clones.

j_gene: TRBJ1-6; v_gene: TRBV21-1; d_gene: -; abundance: -; CDR3nt: TGTGCCAGCAGCAACTTGACAGGGGCTGGGTCACCCCTCCACTTT; CDR3aa: CASSNLTGAGSPLHF
j_gene: TRBJ1-1; v_gene: TRBV7-6; d_gene: -; abundance: -; CDR3nt: TGTGCCAGCAGCTTATCACAGAACACTGAAGCTTTCTTT; CDR3aa: CASSLSQNTEAFF
j_gene: TRBJ2-1; v_gene: TRBV24-1; d_gene: TRBD2; abundance: once; CDR3nt: TGTGCCACCAGTGATCGGGGGACTAGCGGTGGGAATGAGCAGTTCTTC; CDR3aa: CATSDRGTSGGNEQFF
j_gene: TRBJ1-2; v_gene: TRBV18; d_gene: -; abundance: -; CDR3nt: TGTGCCAGCTCACCACTCAAAACAGGCCCTGTCATGGGCTACACCTTC; CDR3aa: CASSPLKTGPVMGYTF
j_gene: TRBJ2-5; v_gene: TRBV11-3; d_gene: -; abundance: -; CDR3nt: TGTGCCAGCAGCCGCCTACAGGACGAGACCCAGTACTTC; CDR3aa: CASSRLQDETQYF
j_gene: TRBJ1-5; v_gene: TRBV5-1; d_gene: -; abundance: few; CDR3nt: TGCGCCAGCAGCTTGGGGGAGGGCAATCAGCCCCAGCATTTT; CDR3aa: CASSLGEGNQPQHF
j_gene: TRBJ1-5; v_gene: TRBV19; d_gene: -; abundance: -; CDR3nt: TGTGCCAGTAGTTTACTTCCTACAGTCAATCAGCCCCAGCATTTT; CDR3aa: CASSLLPTVNQPQHF
j_gene: TRBJ1-2; v_gene: TRBV4-2; d_gene: TRBD1; abundance: many; CDR3nt: TGTGCCAGCAGCCAGCCCACAGGGGGCGACTATGGCTACACCTTC; CDR3aa: CASSQPTGGDYGYTF
j_gene: TRBJ1-5; v_gene: TRBV21-1; d_gene: -; abundance: -; CDR3nt: TGTGCCAGCAGCAAAGATGGGCAGAATAATCAGCCCCAGCATTTT; CDR3aa: CASSKDGQNNQPQHF
j_gene: TRBJ1-1; v_gene: TRBV6-5; d_gene: TRBD1; abundance: once; CDR3nt: TGTGCCAGCAGTCCTCACAGGGGGAACACTGAAGCTTTCTTT; CDR3aa: CASSPHRGNTEAFF
j_gene: TRBJ1-2; v_gene: TRBV5-1; d_gene: TRBD1; abundance: -; CDR3nt: TGCGCCAGCAGCCCCGGACAGGGAGAACCCTATGGCTACACCTTC; CDR3aa: CASSPGQGEPYGYTF
j_gene: TRBJ1-6; v_gene: TRBV19; d_gene: -; abundance: few; CDR3nt: TGTGCCAGTAGGATTAGCTCCTATAATTCACCCCTCCACTTT; CDR3aa: CASRISSYNSPLHF
j_gene: TRBJ2-1; v_gene: TRBV5-8; d_gene: -; abundance: few; CDR3nt: TGTGCCAGCAGCTCGACAGATAATAATGAGCAGTTCTTC; CDR3aa: CASSSTDNNEQFF
j_gene: TRBJ1-3; v_gene: TRBV6-2/TRBV6-3; d_gene: TRBD1; abundance: few; CDR3nt: TGTGCCAGCAGTCCATCAGGGGGCTCCGGAAACACCATATATTTT; CDR3aa: CASSPSGGSGNTIYF
j_gene: TRBJ1-1; v_gene: TRBV19; d_gene: -; abundance: -; CDR3nt: TGTGCCAGTAGTATGGGTAGGGGCCCGAACACTGAAGCTTTCTTT; CDR3aa: CASSMGRGPNTEAFF
j_gene: TRBJ1-3; v_gene: TRBV6-5; d_gene: -; abundance: -; CDR3nt: TGTGCCAGCAACGCAGGTGGTTACGGAAACACCATATATTTT; CDR3aa: CASNAGGYGNTIYF
j_gene: TRBJ1-4; v_gene: TRBV6-5; d_gene: TRBD1; abundance: few; CDR3nt: TGTGCCAGCAGTTCTGGACAGGGGGAAACTAATGAAAAACTGTTTTTT; CDR3aa: CASSSGQGETNEKLFF
j_gene: TRBJ2-2; v_gene: TRBV5-1; d_gene: TRBD1; abundance: -; CDR3nt: TGCGCCAGCAGCTTGATTGACAGGGGGTTCGGGGAGCTGTTTTTT; CDR3aa: CASSLIDRGFGELFF
j_gene: TRBJ2-5; v_gene: TRBV5-1; d_gene: TRBD2; abundance: -; CDR3nt: TGCGCCAGCAGCTCGCTAGCGGGGGGGCCTGGAGAGACCCAGTACTTC; CDR3aa: CASSSLAGGPGETQYF
j_gene: TRBJ2-7; v_gene: TRBV18; d_gene: TRBD1; abundance: -; CDR3nt: TGTGCCAGCTCACCACCCAGGACAGGGTACGGCGAGCAGTACTTC; CDR3aa: CASSPPRTGYGEQYF
j_gene: TRBJ2-5; v_gene: TRBV29-1; d_gene: -; abundance: -; CDR3nt: TGCAGCGTTCCCCGGTTAGTAGGGGCCGCCCAAGAGACCCAGTACTTC; CDR3aa: CSVPRLVGAAQETQYF
j_gene: TRBJ2-1; v_gene: TRBV6-5; d_gene: -; abundance: -; CDR3nt: TGTGCCAGCAGTCCCGTGGGCCACAATGAGCAGTTCTTC; CDR3aa: CASSPVGHNEQFF
j_gene: TRBJ2-3; v_gene: TRBV19; d_gene: TRBD2; abundance: -; CDR3nt: TGTGCCAGTAGTATGGCACTAGCGGGGGGCACAGATACGCAGTATTTT; CDR3aa: CASSMALAGGTDTQYF
j_gene: TRBJ1-3; v_gene: TRBV9; d_gene: TRBD1; abundance: once; CDR3nt: TGTGCCAGCAGCGTCCGGGACAGTGTCCTAAGCTCTGGAAACACCATATATTTT; CDR3aa: CASSVRDSVLSSGNTIYF
j_gene: TRBJ2-6; v_gene: TRBV19; d_gene: -; abundance: -; CDR3nt: TGTGCCAGTAGTCTCCGGTCTGGGGCCAACGTCCTGACTTTC; CDR3aa: CASSLRSGANVLTF
j_gene: TRBJ1-6; v_gene: TRBV27; d_gene: -; abundance: -; CDR3nt: TGTGCCAGCAGTCTGTTAGGGACACCGAATTCACCCCTCCACTTT; CDR3aa: CASSLLGTPNSPLHF
j_gene: TRBJ1-2; v_gene: TRBV12-3/TRBV12-4; d_gene: TRBD1; abundance: once; CDR3nt: TGTGCCAGCAGTCCCCAGACAGGGGGAGGCTACACCTTC; CDR3aa: CASSPQTGGGYTF
j_gene: TRBJ2-7; v_gene: TRBV27; d_gene: TRBD1; abundance: -; CDR3nt: TGTGCCAGCAGTCCTCGTCCGACAGGGATGTCCTACGAGCAGTACTTC; CDR3aa: CASSPRPTGMSYEQYF
j_gene: TRBJ1-3; v_gene: TRBV5-6; d_gene: -; abundance: -; CDR3nt: TGTGCCAGCAGCTTCTTTGCGGGGGCAAGCAAGGATGGAAACACCATATATTTT; CDR3aa: CASSFFAGASKDGNTIYF
j_gene: TRBJ2-5; v_gene: TRBV11-2; d_gene: -; abundance: -; CDR3nt: TGTGCCAGCAGCTCCCCCGGGGCCAGGGGCGGCGAGACCCAGTACTTC; CDR3aa: CASSSPGARGGETQYF
j_gene: TRBJ2-3; v_gene: TRBV6-5; d_gene: TRBD2; abundance: -; CDR3nt: TGTGCCAGCAGTTACAGTGCGGGGGGCGCCACAGATACGCAGTATTTT; CDR3aa: CASSYSAGGATDTQYF
j_gene: TRBJ1-4; v_gene: TRBV19; d_gene: TRBD1; abundance: once; CDR3nt: TGTGCCAGTAGCCAAGACGGACAGGGGAATGAAAAACTGTTTTTT; CDR3aa: CASSQDGQGNEKLFF
j_gene: TRBJ2-7; v_gene: TRBV2; d_gene: TRBD1; abundance: once; CDR3nt: TGTGCCAGCAGTGAACGGGACAGGGTACTCAACGAGCAGTACTTC; CDR3aa: CASSERDRVLNEQYF
j_gene: TRBJ2-5; v_gene: TRBV7-2; d_gene: TRBD2; abundance: -; CDR3nt: TGTGCCAGCAGTCCTAGCGGGGGTGACCGGGAGACCCAGTACTTC; CDR3aa: CASSPSGGDRETQYF
j_gene: TRBJ1-1; v_gene: TRBV7-2; d_gene: TRBD1; abundance: few; CDR3nt: TGTGCCAGCAGCTCGGGACAGCGAACTGAAGCTTTCTTT; CDR3aa: CASSSGQRTEAFF
j_gene: TRBJ2-3; v_gene: TRBV2; d_gene: TRBD2; abundance: -; CDR3nt: TGTGCCAGCAGGCCTAGCGGGGGGAGGGCAGATACGCAGTATTTT; CDR3aa: CASRPSGGRADTQYF
j_gene: TRBJ2-2; v_gene: TRBV5-1; d_gene: TRBD2; abundance: -; CDR3nt: TGCGCCAGCAGCTTCTCGGGGGGGACCGGGGAGCTGTTTTTT; CDR3aa: CASSFSGGTGELFF
j_gene: TRBJ2-7; v_gene: TRBV18; d_gene: TRBD1; abundance: -; CDR3nt: TGTGCCAGCTCAGGGACAGACAGGGGCGAGCAGTACTTC; CDR3aa: CASSGTDRGEQYF
j_gene: TRBJ2-7; v_gene: TRBV29-1; d_gene: -; abundance: -; CDR3nt: TGCAGCGTTGAAGGAGAAGTGGGTCGACAGGCCAGAGAGCAGTACTTC; CDR3aa: CSVEGEVGRQAREQYF
j_gene: TRBJ1-4; v_gene: TRBV4-3; d_gene: TRBD1; abundance: -; CDR3nt: TGCGCCAGCAGCCGCCGACAGGGAGGAAGGGGAAAACTGTTTTTT; CDR3aa: CASSRRQGGRGKLFF
j_gene: TRBJ1-2; v_gene: TRBV6-6; d_gene: -; abundance: -; CDR3nt: TGTGCCAGCAGTTACGGGGGCAGGGGTGGCGATGGCTACACCTTC; CDR3aa: CASSYGGRGGDGYTF
j_gene: TRBJ2-1; v_gene: TRBV19; d_gene: TRBD1; abundance: once; CDR3nt: TGTGCCAGTAGTATAGAGCCTCCAGGGGGCGCACGGGGATTTCCCCTTGAGCAGTTCTTC; CDR3aa: CASSIEPPGGARGFPLEQFF
j_gene: TRBJ2-5; v_gene: TRBV12-3/TRBV12-4; d_gene: -; abundance: once; CDR3nt: TGTGCCAGCAGTATACGGCGGGGGACCCAGTACTTC; CDR3aa: CASSIRRGTQYF
j_gene: TRBJ2-1; v_gene: TRBV11-2; d_gene: -; abundance: -; CDR3nt: TGTGCCAGCAGCCGTTCTAGGGGGGGTACCAATGAGCAGTTCTTC; CDR3aa: CASSRSRGGTNEQFF
j_gene: TRBJ1-4; v_gene: TRBV6-5; d_gene: -; abundance: -; CDR3nt: TGTGCCAGCAGCGCAACATGGGGGGAGGGGGAAAAACTGTTTTTT; CDR3aa: CASSATWGEGEKLFF
j_gene: TRBJ1-5; v_gene: TRBV19; d_gene: -; abundance: -; CDR3nt: TGTGCCAGTAGTATATCGGGGAACCAGCCCCAGCATTTT; CDR3aa: CASSISGNQPQHF
j_gene: TRBJ1-3; v_gene: TRBV2; d_gene: -; abundance: -; CDR3nt: TGTGCCGACGCCCCGGGATTCTCCGGAAACACCATATATTTT; CDR3aa: CADAPGFSGNTIYF
j_gene: TRBJ1-2; v_gene: TRBV7-6; d_gene: TRBD1; abundance: -; CDR3nt: TGTGCCAGCAGCTTTGGAACAGGGGGCGCCTATGGCTACACCTTC; CDR3aa: CASSFGTGGAYGYTF
j_gene: TRBJ2-1; v_gene: TRBV6-6; d_gene: -; abundance: -; CDR3nt: TGTGCCAGCAGTCCCGGGGGTGAGCAGTTCTTC; CDR3aa: CASSPGGEQFF
j_gene: TRBJ2-4; v_gene: TRBV2; d_gene: -; abundance: -; CDR3nt: TGTGCCAGCAGTGATGGGCACATTCAGTACTTC; CDR3aa: CASSDGHIQYF